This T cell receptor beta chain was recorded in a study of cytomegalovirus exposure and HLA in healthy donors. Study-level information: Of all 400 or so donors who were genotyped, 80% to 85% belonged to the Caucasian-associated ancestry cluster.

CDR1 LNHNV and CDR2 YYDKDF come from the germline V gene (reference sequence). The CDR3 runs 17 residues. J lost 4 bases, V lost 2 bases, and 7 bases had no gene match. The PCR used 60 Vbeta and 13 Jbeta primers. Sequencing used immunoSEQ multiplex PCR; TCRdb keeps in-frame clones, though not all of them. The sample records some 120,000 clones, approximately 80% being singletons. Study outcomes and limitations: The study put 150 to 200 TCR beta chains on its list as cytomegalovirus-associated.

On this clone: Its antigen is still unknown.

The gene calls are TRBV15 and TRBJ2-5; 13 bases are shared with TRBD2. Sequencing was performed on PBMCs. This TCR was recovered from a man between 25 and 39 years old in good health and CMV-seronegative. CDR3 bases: TGTGCCACCAGCAGACAAAGACTAGCGGGAGGAGGAGAGACCCAGTACTTC. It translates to CATSRQRLAGGGETQYF.